This is a list of T cell receptor beta chains from one sample in a study of blood T cell repertoires in COVID-19. Libraries were prepared by immunoSEQ multiplex PCR; TCRdb keeps only in-frame clonotypes and omits some of them. Counted here are 79,000 or so clones, 80% to 90% occurring once; the ten biggest clones make up about a tenth. Sequenced: peripheral blood. These TCRs come from a man aged 60 to 75 with COVID-19, enrolled during active disease. CDR3s include the opening cysteine and the closing phenylalanine or tryptophan. D genes are given only for firm matches. Only some rows state a clone size, as once, few, many or a class for expanded clones.

>TRBJ1-2|.|TRBV3-1/TRBV3-2|17|.
TGTGCCAGCAGCCAAGATCGGGGGACCTCACCTCCCAAGGGCTACACCTTC
CASSQDRGTSPPKGYTF
>TRBJ2-3|TRBD2|TRBV10-2|15|.
TGCGCCAGCATGAGGATAGTAGCGGGAGCAGATACGCAGTATTTT
CASMRIVAGADTQYF
>TRBJ2-7|TRBD2|TRBV5-1|15|.
TGCGCCAGCAGCACGGGACTAGCGGTCTCCTACGAGCAGTACTTC
CASSTGLAVSYEQYF
>TRBJ1-2|.|TRBV29-1|13|.
TGCAGCGTTGAAGGGATGGGCGGGTATGGCTACACCTTC
CSVEGMGGYGYTF
>TRBJ2-7|TRBD1|TRBV5-1|16|.
TGCGCCAGCAGCTTACCCTCCGGGACAGGGCAGAACGAGCAGTACTTC
CASSLPSGTGQNEQYF
>TRBJ2-3|TRBD2|TRBV7-3|16|few
TGTGCCAGCAGCCCCGGGACTAGCGGGAGCACAGATACGCAGTATTTT
CASSPGTSGSTDTQYF
>TRBJ2-1|.|TRBV6-5|15|.
TGTGCCAGCAGTTCGGACTGGAGCTCCTACAATGAGCAGTTCTTC
CASSSDWSSYNEQFF
>TRBJ2-3|TRBD2|TRBV5-1|15|.
TGCGCCAGCAGCGGCAGACTAGCCGGCACAGATACGCAGTATTTT
CASSGRLAGTDTQYF
>TRBJ1-5|.|TRBV6-1|14|.
TGTGCCAGCAGTGAAATCGGGGTGGGGCAGCCCCAGCATTTT
CASSEIGVGQPQHF
>TRBJ2-6|.|TRBV19|15|.
TGTGCCAGTAGTTGGAGGAACTCTGGGGCCAACGTCCTGACTTTC
CASSWRNSGANVLTF
>TRBJ2-3|TRBD1|TRBV6-6|16|.
TGTGCCAGCAGTTACACCGGGACAGGGCGAACAGATACGCAGTATTTT
CASSYTGTGRTDTQYF
>TRBJ1-5|TRBD1|TRBV2|19|once
TGTGCCAGCAGCCCGACAGGTGGACAGGGGGCGGCTAGCAATCAGCCCCAGCATTTT
CASSPTGGQGAASNQPQHF
>TRBJ2-1|TRBD2|TRBV6-5|14|.
TGTGCCGGCAGACTAGCGGGAGCGATTGGTGAGCAGTTCTTC
CAGRLAGAIGEQFF
>TRBJ1-1|TRBD1|TRBV5-1|15|.
TGCGCCAGCAGCTTGGTTGCGGACAGGGAAGGTGAAGCTTTCTTT
CASSLVADREGEAFF
>TRBJ2-2|.|TRBV29-1|14|.
TGCAGCGTTGATACAGGGCGAAACACCGGGGAGCTGTTTTTT
CSVDTGRNTGELFF
>TRBJ2-2|TRBD1|TRBV27|16|many
TGTGCCAGCAGGGGTGCGGGACAGGGTAACACCGGGGAGCTGTTTTTT
CASRGAGQGNTGELFF
>TRBJ2-7|TRBD1|TRBV10-1|13|.
TGCGCCAGCAGTGATACGACAGGGAGTGTGCAGTACTTC
CASSDTTGSVQYF
>TRBJ2-1|.|TRBV24-1|15|.
TGTGCCACCAGTGATAGCCACAGGGACTACAATGAGCAGTTCTTC
CATSDSHRDYNEQFF
>TRBJ2-5|TRBD1|TRBV23-1|14|.
TGCGCCAGCGGCCCGGACAGGGGCCAAGAGACCCAGTACTTC
CASGPDRGQETQYF
>TRBJ1-1|.|TRBV12-3/TRBV12-4|13|.
TGTGCCAGCAGACCCACGGGGGGGACTGAAGCTTTCTTT
CASRPTGGTEAFF
>TRBJ1-4|.|TRBV6-5|14|.
TGTGCCAGCAGTTACGCAGGGCTTAATGAAAAACTGTTTTTT
CASSYAGLNEKLFF
>TRBJ1-5|TRBD1|TRBV19|15|.
TGTGCCAGTAGTATAGGGACAGGGTATGGGCAGCCCCAGCATTTT
CASSIGTGYGQPQHF
>TRBJ1-2|.|TRBV23-1|16|many
TGCGCCAGCAGTCATTCCCGCGCCCAACTTCACTATGGCTACACCTTC
CASSHSRAQLHYGYTF
>TRBJ1-3|.|TRBV21-1|16|.
TGTGCCAGCAGCACGCCGGGGTGTAAGGGTTTGGGCACCATATATTTT
CASSTPGCKGLGTIYF
>TRBJ2-3|TRBD2|TRBV24-1|16|.
TGTGCCACCAGTGACTGGACTAGCGGACTCACAGATACGCAGTATTTT
CATSDWTSGLTDTQYF
>TRBJ2-1|TRBD1|TRBV5-4|15|once
TGTGCCAGCAGCTTGGGAAGACAGGGGTACAATGAGCAGTTCTTC
CASSLGRQGYNEQFF
>TRBJ2-7|.|TRBV27|15|.
TGTGCCAGCAGACTTCCTGGCGGGGCCTCCTACGAGCAGTACTTC
CASRLPGGASYEQYF
>TRBJ1-2|TRBD1|TRBV9|13|.
TGTGCCAGCAGCGACCGACAGGGAGAGGGCTACACCTTC
CASSDRQGEGYTF
>TRBJ2-3|.|TRBV5-1|13|.
TGCGCCAGCAAGTGGGAGGGGGAAGATACGCAGTATTTT
CASKWEGEDTQYF
>TRBJ2-1|.|TRBV19|13|.
TGTGCCAGCTCATGGGGCGCCTACAATGAGCAGTTCTTC
CASSWGAYNEQFF
>TRBJ1-4|.|TRBV20-1|15|.
TGCAGTGCTAGTGTAGGGAGCCCTCCTAATGAAAAACTGTTTTTT
CSASVGSPPNEKLFF
>TRBJ1-6|.|TRBV11-2|13|.
TGTGCCAGCAGCAACAGGGATTACTCACCCCTCCACTTT
CASSNRDYSPLHF
>TRBJ2-6|.|TRBV21-1|18|.
TGTGCCAGCAGCCCGCTTAAGGGGGCAGCCTCTGGGGCCAACGTCCTGACTTTC
CASSPLKGAASGANVLTF
>TRBJ2-7|TRBD1|TRBV7-3|15|.
TGTGCCAGCGTAGGGACAGGAATTGGTCTAGGCGAGCAGTACTTC
CASVGTGIGLGEQYF
>TRBJ1-1|.|TRBV25-1|15|.
TGTGCCAGCAGTGAATATAGTTCTGCGAGCACTGAAGCTTTCTTT
CASSEYSSASTEAFF
>TRBJ1-1|.|TRBV29-1|14|.
TGCAGCGTTGAAGTCCCGGGGAAATACACTGAAGCTTTCTTT
CSVEVPGKYTEAFF
>TRBJ1-5|.|TRBV5-5|17|.
TGTGCCAGCAGCTTGTACTCGACAGGCCTTAGCAATCAGCCCCAGCATTTT
CASSLYSTGLSNQPQHF
>TRBJ1-1|TRBD1|TRBV29-1|12|once
TGCAGCGTTGGACAGGGCATCCCTGAAGCTTTCTTT
CSVGQGIPEAFF
>TRBJ2-7|TRBD2|TRBV5-1|14|.
TGCGCCAGCAGCTTGGGACTAGCGGGGGTCGAGCAGTACTTC
CASSLGLAGVEQYF
>TRBJ1-5|.|TRBV6-6|14|.
TGTGCCAGCAGTTACGCCAGGGTGACTCAGCCCCAGCATTTT
CASSYARVTQPQHF
>TRBJ2-7|TRBD2|TRBV7-9|15|.
TGTGCCAGCAGCCACTCTAGCGGGGGCCCCTACGAGCAGTACTTC
CASSHSSGGPYEQYF
>TRBJ2-7|.|TRBV5-1|15|.
TGCGCCAGCAGCTTGGATGCAGCGGTAGTCTACGAGCAGTACTTC
CASSLDAAVVYEQYF
>TRBJ2-1|TRBD2|TRBV30|14|.
TGTGCCTGGAGGCGGAAACTAGCGGGGGGCGAGCAGTTCTTC
CAWRRKLAGGEQFF
>TRBJ1-2|.|TRBV28|15|.
TGTGCCAGCAGGCCCCAGGGATTCCTGGGTTATGGCTACACCTTC
CASRPQGFLGYGYTF
>TRBJ2-5|TRBD1|TRBV24-1|14|.
TGTGCCACCAGACAAACAGGGGACGAGGAGACCCAGTACTTC
CATRQTGDEETQYF
>TRBJ1-4|.|TRBV21-1|16|few
TGTGCCAGCAGCAACCAGAGGTTATCGCCTAATGAAAAACTGTTTTTT
CASSNQRLSPNEKLFF
>TRBJ2-7|TRBD2|TRBV7-2|16|.
TGTGCCAGCAGCGACCGTACTAGCGGGAGGCGTTACGAGCAGTACTTC
CASSDRTSGRRYEQYF
>TRBJ2-1|TRBD1|TRBV5-6|13|.
TGTGCCAGCAGCTTAGACAGGGGTAATGAGCAGTTCTTC
CASSLDRGNEQFF
>TRBJ1-4|TRBD1|TRBV24-1|16|.
TGTGCCACCAGTGATCCCGGACAGGGGGCGAATGAAAAACTGTTTTTT
CATSDPGQGANEKLFF
>TRBJ2-7|.|TRBV2|14|.
TGTGCCAGCAGTAAAAGGGGCCAGGGCTACGAGCAGTACTTC
CASSKRGQGYEQYF
>TRBJ2-1|TRBD1|TRBV5-1|14|.
TGCGCCAGCAGCCACGGACAGGGATACAATGAGCAGTTCTTC
CASSHGQGYNEQFF
>TRBJ1-1|.|TRBV2|12|.
TGTGCCAGCAGTTGGCAGAACACTGAAGCTTTCTTT
CASSWQNTEAFF